This T cell receptor beta chain was captured in a study of T cells in Graves' hyperthyroidism and ophthalmopathy. Regarding the study as a whole: Expanded thyroid clonotypes (above 0.001) were mostly also found in blood.

The length of the CDR3 is 15 residues. Germline trimming cut 8 bases from V and 3 bases from J; bases unmatched to any gene: 9. Germline V gives CDR1 MDHEN, CDR2 SYDVKM. As regards this clonotype: Antigen: not known.

From RNA transcripts, TCR beta CDR3 regions were amplified. The HTBI primer set drove a first-round RT-PCR of the TCR CDR3. Using its own MiXCR run on the multiplex PCR reads, TCRdb lists one record per CDR3 protein. The table has hundreds of thousands of distinct CDR3 sequences, 12% to 15% seen once. For Graves' hyperthyroidism to be stable, ophthalmopathy could not progress within 18 months. Clinical symptoms, serum thyroxine, TRAb, thyroid ultrasound and orbital computed tomography established diagnosis. This receptor was taken from a woman aged 40 to 55 with Graves' hyperthyroidism. V and J are TRBV28 and TRBJ1-4; 7 nucleotides match TRBD1. Sequenced sample: blood. CDR3 sequence (DNA): TGTGCCAGCGGCTCCGACAGGGCCTCTAATGAAAAACTGTTTTTT. This translates into CASGSDRASNEKLFF.